At least ten counts were recorded for the clone carrying this T cell receptor beta chain. Amplification targeted TCR beta CDR3 regions from RNA transcripts. Initially, a first-round RT-PCR of the TCR CDR3 employed the HTBI primer set. A single record per CDR3 protein comes from TCRdb applying MiXCR to the multiplex PCR reads. The sample has 400,000 to 550,000 distinct CDR3 sequences, under 15% seen once. V lost 5 bases to trimming and J lost 8 bases; unmatched junction nucleotides: 2. Germline lookup yields CDR1 SEHNR and CDR2 FQNEAQ (reference sequence). CDR3 length: 14 residues. These data come from a study of T cells in Graves' hyperthyroidism and ophthalmopathy. Graves' hyperthyroidism qualified as stable when ophthalmopathy did not progress within 18 months. Among the patients, aged 18 to 65, hyperthyroidism was newly diagnosed and had lasted under 2 months.

The source material was blood. The J gene is TRBJ2-4, the V gene TRBV7-9; 14 nucleotides line up with TRBD2. The clonotype was recovered from a woman in her late teens or twenties with Graves' hyperthyroidism. The CDR3, as DNA: TGTGCCAGCAGCCTGGGACTAGCGGGAGACATTCAGTACTTC. This encodes CASSLGLAGDIQYF.